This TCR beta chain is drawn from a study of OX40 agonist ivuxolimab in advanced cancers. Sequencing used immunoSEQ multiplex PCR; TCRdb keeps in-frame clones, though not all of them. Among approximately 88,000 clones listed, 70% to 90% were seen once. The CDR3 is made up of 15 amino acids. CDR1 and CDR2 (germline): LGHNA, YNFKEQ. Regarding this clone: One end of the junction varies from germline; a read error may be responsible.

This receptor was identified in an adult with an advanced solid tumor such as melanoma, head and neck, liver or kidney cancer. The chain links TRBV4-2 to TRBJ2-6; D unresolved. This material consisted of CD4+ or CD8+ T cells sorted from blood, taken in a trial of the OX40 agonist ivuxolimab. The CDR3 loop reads CASSQGSSGANVLTF. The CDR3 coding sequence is TGTGCCAGCAGTCAAGGTTCCTCTGGGGCCAACGTCCTGACTTTC.